This T cell receptor beta chain stems from a study of T cell clonotyping in hematopoietic cell transplantation. Points from the study as a whole: Few recipient clonotypes overlapped donors; over 95% were de novo at given depth. Recipient TCR diversity dropped after transplant; expanded clonotypes rose from day 30 to 180. Broader posttransplant TCR repertoire diversity was predicted by graft donor and pretransplant recipient Inverse Simpson Index values.

Profiling relied on immunoSEQ multiplex PCR, and the TCRdb table lists in-frame clones only, not all of them. The data contain around 15,000 clones, approximately 91% of them singletons. As for this clone: Its antigen is as yet unknown.

The CDR3 totals 14 residues. Trimming removed 5 bases from V and 2 bases from J, with 12 bases in between. Looked up from germline, CDR1 is MNHNS and CDR2 is SASEGT. This sequence was found in a middle-aged man in good health. Some clones in this sample may be carry-over from other donors' samples. The V gene is TRBV6-1, the J gene TRBJ1-2, with a weak D call TRBD1 (5 bases). The sample taken for sequencing was peripheral blood mononuclear cells. The CDR3 protein is CASSPGLTNYGYTF. Written as DNA, the CDR3 is TGTGCCAGCAGTCCAGGGCTTACCAACTATGGCTACACCTTC.